This TCR beta chain was sequenced in a study of regulatory T cells in long-lasting Graves disease. General study findings and limits: Compared with new cases, persistent Graves' patients showed reduced TCR diversity.

V was cut by 4 bases and J by 0 bases, with 7 bases left in between. Germline CDR1 is LGHDT and CDR2 is YNNKEL (reference sequence). The CDR3 is 13 residues long. This clonotype was seen many times. Antigen: not known. Arm-PCR of CDR3 regions with iRepertoire HTBI primers generated TCR beta libraries. TCRdb re-derived calls from the multiplex PCR reads in MiXCR, one entry per CDR3 protein. Of approximately 460,000 distinct CDR3 sequences in the sample, 16% are singletons; the top ten hold around 10%. The sample's time point: newly diagnosed GD, antithyroid drugs for less than 3 months. PBMCs provided the RNA from which the TCR library was made. Each of the patients was recruited from an endocrinology department situated in Xi'an, China. Another study also made use of these data, one on T cells in Graves' hyperthyroidism and ophthalmopathy. That paper notes: The HTBI primer set was used in a first-round RT-PCR of the TCR CDR3. Ophthalmopathy, as predicted by the model, came a median 6.5 months after the prediction.

This chain connects TRBV3-1 to TRBJ2-7; a possible D gene is TRBD1 (5 bases). The receptor's source is a woman aged 30 to 39 with Graves disease. The sequences come from peripheral blood mononuclear cells (PBMCs), collected at new diagnosis, from a patient treated with antithyroid drugs. Here the CDR3 reads CASSRQTSYEQYF. The CDR3 nucleotides are TGTGCCAGCAGCCGACAGACCTCCTACGAGCAGTACTTC.